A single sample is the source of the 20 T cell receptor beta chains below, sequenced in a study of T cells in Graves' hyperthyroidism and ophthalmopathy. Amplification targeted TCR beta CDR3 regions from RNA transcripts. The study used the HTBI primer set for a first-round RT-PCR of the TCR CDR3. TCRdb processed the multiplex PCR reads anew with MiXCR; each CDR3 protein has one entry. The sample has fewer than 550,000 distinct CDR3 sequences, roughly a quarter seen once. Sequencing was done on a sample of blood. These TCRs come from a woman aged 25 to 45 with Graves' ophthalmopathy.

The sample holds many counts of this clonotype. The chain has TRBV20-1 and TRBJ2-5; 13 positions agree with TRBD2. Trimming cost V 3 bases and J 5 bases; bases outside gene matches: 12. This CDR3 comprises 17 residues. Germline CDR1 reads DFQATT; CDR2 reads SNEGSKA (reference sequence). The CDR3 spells CSARAGLAGVRGETQYF. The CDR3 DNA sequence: TGCAGTGCTAGGGCAGGACTAGCGGGGGTGCGAGGGGAGACCCAGTACTTC.

In DNA, the CDR3 is TGTGCCAGTAGTATCACAGGGGGCGCGGGGGATGGCTACACCTTC. Its translation is CASSITGGAGDGYTF. This sequence joins TRBV19 and TRBJ1-2, with 9 bases identical to TRBD1. Germline CDR1 reads LNHDA; CDR2 reads SQIVND (reference sequence). Trimming at V came to 3 bases and at J to 6 bases, leaving 8 bases not matched to a gene. CDR3 length: 15 residues.

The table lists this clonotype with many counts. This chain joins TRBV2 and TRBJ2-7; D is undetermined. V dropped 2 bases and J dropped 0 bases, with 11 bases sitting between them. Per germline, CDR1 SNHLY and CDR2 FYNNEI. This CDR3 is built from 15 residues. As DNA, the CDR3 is TGTGCCAGCAGTGAACTGAACATTCCCTCCTACGAGCAGTACTTC. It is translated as CASSELNIPSYEQYF.

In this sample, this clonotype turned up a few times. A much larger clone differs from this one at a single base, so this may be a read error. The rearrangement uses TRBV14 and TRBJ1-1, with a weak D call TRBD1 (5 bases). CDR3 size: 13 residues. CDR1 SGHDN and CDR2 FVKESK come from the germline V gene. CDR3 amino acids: CSSSKTGDTEAFF. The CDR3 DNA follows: TGTTCCAGCAGCAAAACAGGAGACACTGAAGCTTTCTTT.

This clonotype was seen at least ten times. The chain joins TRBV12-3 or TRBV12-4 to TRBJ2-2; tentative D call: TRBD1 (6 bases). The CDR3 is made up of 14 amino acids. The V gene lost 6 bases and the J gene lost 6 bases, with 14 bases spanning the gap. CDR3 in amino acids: CASRNDRSPGELFF. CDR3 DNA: TGTGCCAGCAGAAACGACAGGTCCCCCGGGGAGCTGTTTTTT.

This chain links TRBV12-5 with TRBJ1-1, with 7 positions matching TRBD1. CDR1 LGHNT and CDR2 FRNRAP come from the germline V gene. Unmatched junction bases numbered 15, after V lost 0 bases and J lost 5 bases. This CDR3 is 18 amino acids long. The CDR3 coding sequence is TGTGCTAGTGGTTTGGTAGCCACCGGGGGCAGGGGGAGGACTGAAGCTTTCTTT. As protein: CASGLVATGGRGRTEAFF. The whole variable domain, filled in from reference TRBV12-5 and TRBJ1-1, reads DARVTQTPRHKVTEMGQEVTMRCQPILGHNTVFWYRQTMMQGLELLAYFRNRAPLDDSGMPKDRFSAEMPDATLATLKIQPSEPRDSAVYFCASGLVATGGRGRTEAFFGQGTRLTVV.

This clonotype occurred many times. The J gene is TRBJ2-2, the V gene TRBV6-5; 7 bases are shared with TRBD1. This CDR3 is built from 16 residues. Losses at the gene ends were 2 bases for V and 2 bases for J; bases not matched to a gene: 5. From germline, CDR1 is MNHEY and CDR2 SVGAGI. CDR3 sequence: CASSYKGQINTGELFF. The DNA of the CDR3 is TGTGCCAGCAGTTACAAGGGACAGATTAACACCGGGGAGCTGTTTTTT.

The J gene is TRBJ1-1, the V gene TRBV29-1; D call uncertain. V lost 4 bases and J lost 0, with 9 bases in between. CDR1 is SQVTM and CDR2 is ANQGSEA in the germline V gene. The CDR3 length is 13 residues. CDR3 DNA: TGCAGCGTTGGGGGTGCTATGAACACTGAAGCTTTCTTT. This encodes CSVGGAMNTEAFF.

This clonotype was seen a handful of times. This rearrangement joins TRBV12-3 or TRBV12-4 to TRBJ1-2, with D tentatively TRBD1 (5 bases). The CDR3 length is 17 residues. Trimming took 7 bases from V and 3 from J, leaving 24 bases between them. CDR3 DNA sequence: TGTGCCAGCACTACCCCTCGGTGGGGCGGAGGTGACTATGGCTACACCTTC. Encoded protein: CASTTPRWGGGDYGYTF.

The CDR3 DNA follows: TGTGCCAGCAGTTTATCGAAGGGGGCCCATGGCTACACCTTC. Translation: CASSLSKGAHGYTF. The rearrangement uses TRBV28 and TRBJ1-2, with TRBD1 matching over 7 bases. This CDR3 is built from 14 residues. Trimming cost V 1 base and J 6 bases; bases outside gene matches: 5. The germline gives CDR1 MDHEN, CDR2 SYDVKM.

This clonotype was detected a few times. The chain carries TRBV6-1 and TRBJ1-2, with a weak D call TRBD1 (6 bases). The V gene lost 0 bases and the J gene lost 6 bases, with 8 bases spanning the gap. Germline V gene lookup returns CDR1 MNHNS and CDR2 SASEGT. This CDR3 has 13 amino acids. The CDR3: CASSEATGNGYTF. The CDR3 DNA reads TGTGCCAGCAGTGAAGCTACAGGGAATGGCTACACCTTC.

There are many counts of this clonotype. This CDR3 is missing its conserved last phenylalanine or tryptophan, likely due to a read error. CDR3 amino acids: CSATAGVGGANVLTL. The CDR3 coding sequence is TGCAGTGCTACAGCGGGGGTGGGTGGGGCCAACGTCCTGACTTTG. This chain connects TRBV20-1 to TRBJ2-6; 8 nucleotides match TRBD2. Germline assignment: CDR1 DFQATT and CDR2 SNEGSKA (reference sequence). This CDR3 contains 15 residues. After removal of 4 bases from V and 3 bases from J, the junction contained 5 bases not matched to a gene.

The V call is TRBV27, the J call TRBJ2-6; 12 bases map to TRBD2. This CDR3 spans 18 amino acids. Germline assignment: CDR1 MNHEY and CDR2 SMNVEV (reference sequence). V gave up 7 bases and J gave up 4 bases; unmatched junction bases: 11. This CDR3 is CASTLLAGGAAGANVLTF. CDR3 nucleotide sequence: TGTGCCAGCACCTTACTAGCGGGGGGCGCCGCGGGGGCCAACGTCCTGACTTTC.

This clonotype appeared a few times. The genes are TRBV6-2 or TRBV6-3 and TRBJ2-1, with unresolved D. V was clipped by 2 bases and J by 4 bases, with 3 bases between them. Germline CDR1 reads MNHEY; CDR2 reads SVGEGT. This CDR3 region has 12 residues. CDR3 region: CASSYGYNEQFF. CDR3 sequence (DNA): TGTGCCAGCAGTTACGGGTACAATGAGCAGTTCTTC.

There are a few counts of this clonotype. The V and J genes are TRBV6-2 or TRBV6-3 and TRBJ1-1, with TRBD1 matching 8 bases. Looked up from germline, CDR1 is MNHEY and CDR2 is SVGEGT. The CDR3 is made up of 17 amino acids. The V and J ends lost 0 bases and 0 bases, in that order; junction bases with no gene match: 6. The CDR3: CASSYSPGGRMNTEAFF. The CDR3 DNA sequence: TGTGCCAGCAGTTACTCCCCAGGGGGCCGAATGAACACTGAAGCTTTCTTT.

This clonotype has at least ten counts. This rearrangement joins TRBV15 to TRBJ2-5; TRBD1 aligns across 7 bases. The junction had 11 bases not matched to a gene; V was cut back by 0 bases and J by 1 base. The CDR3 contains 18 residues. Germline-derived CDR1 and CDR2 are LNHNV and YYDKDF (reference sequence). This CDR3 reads CATSRDRRQGFRQETQYF. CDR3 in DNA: TGTGCCACCAGCAGAGATAGAAGACAGGGCTTCCGCCAAGAGACCCAGTACTTC.

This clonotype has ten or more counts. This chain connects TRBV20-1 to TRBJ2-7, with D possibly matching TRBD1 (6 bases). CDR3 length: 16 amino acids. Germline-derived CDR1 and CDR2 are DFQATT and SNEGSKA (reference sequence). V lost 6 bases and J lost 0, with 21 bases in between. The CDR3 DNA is TGCAGTGCCACCCAGAGGGACAACTACATCTCCTACGAGCAGTACTTC. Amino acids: CSATQRDNYISYEQYF.

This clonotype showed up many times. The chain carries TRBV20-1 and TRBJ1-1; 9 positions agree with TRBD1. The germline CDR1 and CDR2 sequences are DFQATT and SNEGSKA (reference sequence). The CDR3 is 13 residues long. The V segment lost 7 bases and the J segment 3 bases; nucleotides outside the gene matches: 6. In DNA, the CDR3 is TGCAGTGTCCCGGGACAGGGAGACACTGAAGCTTTCTTT. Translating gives CSVPGQGDTEAFF.

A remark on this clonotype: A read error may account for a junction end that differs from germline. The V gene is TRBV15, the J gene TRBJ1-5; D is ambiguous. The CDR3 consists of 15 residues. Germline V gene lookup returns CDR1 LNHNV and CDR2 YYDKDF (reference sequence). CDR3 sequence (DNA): TGTACCACCAGCAGAGTTACGGGTGGCAATCAGCCCCAGCATTTT. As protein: CTTSRVTGGNQPQHF.

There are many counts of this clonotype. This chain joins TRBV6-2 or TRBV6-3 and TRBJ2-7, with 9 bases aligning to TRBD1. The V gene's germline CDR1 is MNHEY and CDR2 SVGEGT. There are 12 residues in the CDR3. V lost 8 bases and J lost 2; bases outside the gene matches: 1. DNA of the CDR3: TGTGCCAGCCGGGACAGGGCCTACGAGCAGTACTTC. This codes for CASRDRAYEQYF.